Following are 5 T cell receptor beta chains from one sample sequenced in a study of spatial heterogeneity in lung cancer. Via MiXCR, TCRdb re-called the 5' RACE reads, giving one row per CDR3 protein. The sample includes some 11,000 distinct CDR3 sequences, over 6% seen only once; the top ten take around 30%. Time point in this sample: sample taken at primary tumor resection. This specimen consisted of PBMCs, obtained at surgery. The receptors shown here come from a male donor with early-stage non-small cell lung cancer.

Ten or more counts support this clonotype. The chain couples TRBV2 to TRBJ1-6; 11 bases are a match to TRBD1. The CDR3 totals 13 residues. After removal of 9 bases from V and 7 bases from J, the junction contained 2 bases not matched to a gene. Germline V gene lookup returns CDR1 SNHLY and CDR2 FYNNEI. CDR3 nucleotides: TGTGCCAGTGGACAGGGGGCGAATTCACCCCTCCACTTT. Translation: CASGQGANSPLHF.

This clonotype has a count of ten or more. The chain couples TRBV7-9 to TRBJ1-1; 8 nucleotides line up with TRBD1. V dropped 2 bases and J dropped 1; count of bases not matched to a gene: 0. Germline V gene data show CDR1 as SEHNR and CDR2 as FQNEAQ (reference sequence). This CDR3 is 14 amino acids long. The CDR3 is CASSLQGANTEAFF. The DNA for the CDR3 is TGTGCCAGCAGCTTACAGGGGGCGAACACTGAAGCTTTCTTT.

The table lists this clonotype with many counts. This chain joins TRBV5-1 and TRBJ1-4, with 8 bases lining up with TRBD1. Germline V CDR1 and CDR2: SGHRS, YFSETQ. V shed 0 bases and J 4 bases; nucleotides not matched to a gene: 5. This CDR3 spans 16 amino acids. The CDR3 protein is CASSLDGTGDNEKLFF. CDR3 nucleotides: TGCGCCAGCAGCTTGGATGGGACAGGTGATAATGAAAAACTGTTTTTT.

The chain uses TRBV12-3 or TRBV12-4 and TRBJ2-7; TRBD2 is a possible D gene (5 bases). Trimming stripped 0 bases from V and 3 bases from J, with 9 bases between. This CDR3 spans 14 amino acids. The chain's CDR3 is CASSLARGSYEQYF. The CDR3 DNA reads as TGTGCCAGCAGTTTAGCCCGGGGTAGCTACGAGCAGTACTTC.

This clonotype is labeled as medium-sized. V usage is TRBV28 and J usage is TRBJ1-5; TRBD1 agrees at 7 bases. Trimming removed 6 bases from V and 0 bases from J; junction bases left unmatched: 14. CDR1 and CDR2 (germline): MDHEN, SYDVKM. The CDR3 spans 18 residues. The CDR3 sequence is CASSPSTSQGPSNQPQHF. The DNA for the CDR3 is TGTGCCAGCAGCCCTTCTACATCACAGGGGCCTAGCAATCAGCCCCAGCATTTT.